This is a list of T cell receptor beta chains from one sample in a study of blood T cell repertoires in COVID-19. Generated by immunoSEQ multiplex PCR, the TCRdb table keeps only in-frame clones and is missing some. The repertoire holds around 300,000 clones, with approximately 90% as singletons. Sequencing was done on a sample of peripheral blood. Every receptor here comes from a woman aged 40 to 50 with acute or convalescent COVID-19. Each CDR3 is given without its conserved first and last residue. Fields, in order: J gene, V gene, CDR3 protein.

J: TRBJ2-5
V: TRBV19
CDR3: ASSTAGRETQY

J: TRBJ1-5
V: TRBV6-5
CDR3: ASSPPWDRGQPQH

J: TRBJ2-1
V: TRBV3-1/TRBV3-2
CDR3: ASSQARDSYNEQF

J: TRBJ2-1
V: TRBV7-6
CDR3: ASSYTVTGTGNINEQF

J: TRBJ1-5
V: TRBV28
CDR3: ASTRYSQGYQPQH

J: TRBJ2-3
V: TRBV5-1
CDR3: ASSAGGPPGETQY

J: TRBJ1-6
V: TRBV6-2/TRBV6-3
CDR3: ASSYRGHRVSPLH

J: TRBJ2-1
V: TRBV7-3
CDR3: ASSGRRTGGANEQF

J: TRBJ2-1
V: TRBV6-5
CDR3: ASSYYRLSEQF

J: TRBJ1-5
V: TRBV10-3
CDR3: AISESGGSNQPQH

J: TRBJ1-2
V: TRBV28
CDR3: ASSATGGGSYGYT

J: TRBJ2-5
V: TRBV6-5
CDR3: ASSPWTSRVETQY

J: TRBJ1-5
V: TRBV2
CDR3: ASSETGSNQPQH

J: TRBJ2-1
V: TRBV5-1
CDR3: ASSLQGDEQF

J: TRBJ1-1
V: TRBV21-1
CDR3: ASSERGNMNTEAF

J: TRBJ2-2
V: TRBV5-6
CDR3: ASSLLDRNTGELF

J: TRBJ2-5
V: TRBV14
CDR3: ASSQYAGGGETQY

J: TRBJ1-2
V: TRBV5-1
CDR3: ASSLGTGGIGYT

J: TRBJ1-1
V: TRBV25-1
CDR3: ASSEEGMNTEAF

J: TRBJ2-3
V: TRBV15
CDR3: ATSDRDRTDTQY

J: TRBJ2-3
V: TRBV19
CDR3: ASSSWDRASDTQY

J: TRBJ1-5
V: TRBV19
CDR3: ASSIFQGNNQPQH